The 14 T cell receptor beta chains below were found in one sample sequenced in a study of T cells in localized non-small cell lung cancer. Profiling relied on immunoSEQ multiplex PCR, and the TCRdb table lists in-frame clones only, not all of them. Of approximately 2,600 clones listed, around 30% are singletons. This material consisted of lung tumor tissue, taken before any cancer treatment. These receptors were obtained from a woman aged 35-70 years with stage III lung adenocarcinoma.

This chain joins TRBV10-2 and TRBJ2-7; a possible D gene is TRBD1 (6 bases). Trimming took 7 bases from V and 3 from J, leaving 19 bases between them. Per the germline V gene, CDR1 is WSHSY and CDR2 is SAAADI. The CDR3 is made up of 15 amino acids. The CDR3, as DNA: TGCGCCAGCACTGGGATCGACAGGCTCAACTACGAGCAGTACTTC. It yields the protein CASTGIDRLNYEQYF.

The chain couples TRBV11-3 to TRBJ1-4, with 10 bases aligning to TRBD1. Trimming at V came to 5 bases and at J to 6 bases, leaving 3 bases not matched to a gene. The CDR3 runs to 14 residues. The germline gives CDR1 SGHNT, CDR2 YENEEA. CDR3 in amino acids: CASSLGTGDEKLFF. DNA for the CDR3: TGTGCCAGCAGCCTTGGGACAGGGGATGAAAAACTGTTTTTT.

The chain has TRBV16 and TRBJ1-1, with 7 bases aligning to TRBD1. V gave up 0 bases and J gave up 8 bases; unmatched junction bases: 3. Germline V lookup: CDR1 KGHSY, CDR2 FQNENV. The CDR3 spans 13 residues. Here the CDR3 DNA reads TGTGCCAGCAGCCAATCTTCGACAGGGGAAGCTTTCTTT. Its translation is CASSQSSTGEAFF.

This chain connects TRBV6-8 to TRBJ1-1; D ambiguous. Germline CDR1 is MNHGY and CDR2 is SAAAGT. V lost 5 bases, J lost 6 bases, and 10 bases lay in between. This CDR3 is 12 amino acids long. The CDR3 DNA follows: TGTGCCAGCAGTCGAACAGAATCTGAAGCTTTCTTT. Protein sequence: CASSRTESEAFF.

This clone showed up just a few times. The chain links TRBV5-1 to TRBJ2-1; 11 nucleotides match TRBD2. CDR1 SGHRS and CDR2 YFSETQ come from the germline V gene. The CDR3 has 16 residues. The V gene end was trimmed by 3 bases and the J gene end by 3 bases; junction bases not matched to a gene: 5. The CDR3 loop is CASSWGTSGLYNEQFF. The CDR3 DNA follows: TGCGCCAGCAGCTGGGGGACTAGCGGACTCTACAATGAGCAGTTCTTC.

The gene calls are TRBV6-1 and TRBJ2-7; 9 bases fit TRBD2. The CDR3 sequence is 16 residues long. The germline V gene has CDR1 MNHNS and CDR2 SASEGT. V was clipped by 1 base and J by 3 bases; unmatched bases: 7. In DNA form, the CDR3 reads TGTGCCAGCAGTGAAGAAGATAGCGGGAGTTTCTACGAGCAGTACTTC. Its translation is CASSEEDSGSFYEQYF.

There are a few counts of this clone. The J gene is TRBJ1-2, the V gene TRBV6-8, with a tentative D call TRBD1 (6 bases). Germline V gene lookup returns CDR1 MNHGY and CDR2 SAAAGT. CDR3 length: 16 amino acids. V lost 5 bases, J lost 2 bases, and 18 bases lay in between. CDR3 bases: TGTGCCAGCAGTGAGTTTCTGTCGACAGGCAACTATGGCTACACCTTC. It is translated as CASSEFLSTGNYGYTF.

This rearrangement joins TRBV10-2 to TRBJ2-3; D remains unclear. V gave up 2 bases and J gave up 4 bases, with 19 bases separating them. This CDR3 comprises 17 residues. The germline CDR1 and CDR2 sequences are WSHSY and SAAADI. The CDR3 region has the DNA TGCGCCAGCAGTGAGGCCTATGGGCCTAGGGTGGCAGATACGCAGTATTTT. It is translated as CASSEAYGPRVADTQYF.

This sequence joins TRBV19 and TRBJ1-5; tentatively, D is TRBD1 (6 bases). Germline V CDR1 and CDR2: LNHDA, SQIVND (reference sequence). Deletions cut 7 bases from V and 0 bases from J, with 13 bases between. The CDR3 is made up of 15 amino acids. CDR3 in DNA: TGTGCCAGTAAAGGGGACACTTATAGCAATCAGCCCCAGCATTTT. Protein sequence: CASKGDTYSNQPQHF. The complete variable domain, with remaining parts taken from reference TRBV19 and TRBJ1-5, reads DGGITQSPKYLFRKEGQNVTLSCEQNLNHDAMYWYRQDPGQGLRLIYYSQIVNDFQKGDIAEGYSVSREKKESFPLTVTSAQKNPTAFYLCASKGDTYSNQPQHFGDGTRLSIL.

This clone was seen only a few times. This chain links TRBV6-8 with TRBJ1-2; the D gene is possibly TRBD1 (6 bases). The CDR3 runs 13 residues. Germline assignment: CDR1 MNHGY and CDR2 SAAAGT. Trimming shortened V by 6 bases and J by 6 bases, and 14 bases separated the two germline ends. The CDR3: CASSYPRGNGYTF. CDR3 bases: TGTGCCAGCAGCTACCCGAGGGGGAATGGCTACACCTTC.

This clone is categorized as large. This chain joins TRBV14 and TRBJ2-2; 8 bases map to TRBD1. Germline CDR1 and CDR2: SGHDN and FVKESK. The V and J ends lost 4 bases and 5 bases, in that order; junction bases with no gene match: 15. The CDR3 contains 18 residues. The CDR3 loop is CASSPPSGQAQRTGELFF. CDR3 DNA sequence: TGTGCCAGCAGCCCACCCTCGGGACAGGCCCAGCGGACCGGGGAGCTGTTTTTT.

The rearrangement links TRBV10-2 to TRBJ1-2; 8 bases align to TRBD1. The trim removed 7 bases at V and 7 bases at J, leaving 8 bases unmatched. CDR1 and CDR2 (germline): WSHSY, SAAADI. This CDR3 comprises 13 residues. CDR3 coding DNA: TGCGCCAGCAAGACAGGGGAAATCGGTGGCTACACCTTC. It is translated as CASKTGEIGGYTF.

The genes are TRBV29-1 and TRBJ1-1; TRBD1 might be the D (6 bases). V lost 8 bases and J 6 bases, leaving 19 bases between the germline ends. This CDR3 contains 13 residues. The germline V gene has CDR1 SQVTM and CDR2 ANQGSEA. For the CDR3, the DNA is TGCAGCACCCTGTACGGGGGCGGATCTGAAGCTTTCTTT. It translates to CSTLYGGGSEAFF.

The chain employs TRBV12-5 and TRBJ2-7; either TRBD1 or TRBD2 may fit D (6 bases each). The CDR3 contains 16 residues. The germline CDR1 and CDR2 sequences are LGHNT and FRNRAP. Trimming pared 6 bases from V and 3 bases from J, leaving 21 bases between. The CDR3 loop reads CASGPTEGVKNYEQYF. The CDR3, as DNA: TGTGCTAGTGGGCCCACGGAGGGGGTTAAGAACTACGAGCAGTACTTC.